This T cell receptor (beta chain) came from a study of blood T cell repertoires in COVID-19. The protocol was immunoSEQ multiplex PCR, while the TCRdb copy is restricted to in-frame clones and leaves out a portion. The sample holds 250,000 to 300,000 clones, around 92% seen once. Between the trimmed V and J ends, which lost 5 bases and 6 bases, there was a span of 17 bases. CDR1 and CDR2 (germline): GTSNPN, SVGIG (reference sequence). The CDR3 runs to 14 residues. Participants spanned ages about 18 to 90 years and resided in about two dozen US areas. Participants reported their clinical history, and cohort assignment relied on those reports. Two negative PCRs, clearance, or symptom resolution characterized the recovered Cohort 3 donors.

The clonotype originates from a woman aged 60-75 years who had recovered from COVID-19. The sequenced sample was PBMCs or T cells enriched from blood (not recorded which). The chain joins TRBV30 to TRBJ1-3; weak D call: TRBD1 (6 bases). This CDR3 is CAWGIRDTTNTIYF. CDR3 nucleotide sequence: TGTGCCTGGGGAATCCGGGACACTACAAACACCATATATTTT.